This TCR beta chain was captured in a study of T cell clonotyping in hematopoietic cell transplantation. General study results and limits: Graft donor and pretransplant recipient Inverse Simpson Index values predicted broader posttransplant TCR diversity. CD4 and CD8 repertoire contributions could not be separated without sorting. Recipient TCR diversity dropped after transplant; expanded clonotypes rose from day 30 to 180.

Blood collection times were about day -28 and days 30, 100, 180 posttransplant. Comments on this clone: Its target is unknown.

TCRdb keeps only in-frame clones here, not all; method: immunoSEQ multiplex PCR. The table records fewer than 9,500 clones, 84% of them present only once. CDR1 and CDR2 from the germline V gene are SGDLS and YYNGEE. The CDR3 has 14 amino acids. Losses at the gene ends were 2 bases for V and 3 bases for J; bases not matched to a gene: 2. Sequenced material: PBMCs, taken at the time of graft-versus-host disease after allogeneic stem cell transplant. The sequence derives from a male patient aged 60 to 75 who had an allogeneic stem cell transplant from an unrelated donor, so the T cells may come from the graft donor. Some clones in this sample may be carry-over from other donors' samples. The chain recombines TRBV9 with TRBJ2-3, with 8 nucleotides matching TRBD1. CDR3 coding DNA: TGTGCCAGCAGCGTCGGACAGGGTACAGATACGCAGTATTTT. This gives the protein CASSVGQGTDTQYF.